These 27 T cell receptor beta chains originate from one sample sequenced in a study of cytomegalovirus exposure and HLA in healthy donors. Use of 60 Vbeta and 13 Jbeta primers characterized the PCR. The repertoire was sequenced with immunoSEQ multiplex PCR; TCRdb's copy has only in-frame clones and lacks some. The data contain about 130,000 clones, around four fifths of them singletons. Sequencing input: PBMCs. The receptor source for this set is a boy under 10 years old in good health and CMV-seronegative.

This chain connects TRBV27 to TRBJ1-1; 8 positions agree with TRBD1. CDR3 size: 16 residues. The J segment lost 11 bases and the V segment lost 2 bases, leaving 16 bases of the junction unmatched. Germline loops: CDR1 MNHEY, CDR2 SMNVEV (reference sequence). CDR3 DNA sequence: TGTGCCAGCAGTTTACTGTCGGGGCTTATGGGACAGGTGGCTTTCTTT. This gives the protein CASSLLSGLMGQVAFF.

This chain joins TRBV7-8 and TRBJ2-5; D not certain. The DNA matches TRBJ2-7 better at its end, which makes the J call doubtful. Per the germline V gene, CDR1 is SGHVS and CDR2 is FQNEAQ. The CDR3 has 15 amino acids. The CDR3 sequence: CASSQLPLSDHEQYF. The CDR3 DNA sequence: TGTGCCAGCAGCCAACTCCCGCTAAGCGACCACGAGCAGTACTTC.

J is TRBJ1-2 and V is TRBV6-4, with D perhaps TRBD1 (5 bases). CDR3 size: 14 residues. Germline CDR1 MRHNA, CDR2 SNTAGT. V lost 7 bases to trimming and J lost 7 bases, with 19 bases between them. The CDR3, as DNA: TGTGCCAGCAAGGTGGTCCAGGGTGTCGGTGGCTACACCTTC. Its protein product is CASKVVQGVGGYTF.

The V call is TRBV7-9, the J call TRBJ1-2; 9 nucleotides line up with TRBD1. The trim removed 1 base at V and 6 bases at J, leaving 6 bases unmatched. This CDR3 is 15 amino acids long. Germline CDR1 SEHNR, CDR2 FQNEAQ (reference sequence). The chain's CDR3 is CASSLGTGEIDGYTF. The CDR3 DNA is TGTGCCAGCAGCTTAGGGACAGGGGAAATCGATGGCTACACCTTC. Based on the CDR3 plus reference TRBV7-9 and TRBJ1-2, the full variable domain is DTGVSQNPRHKITKRGQNVTFRCDPISEHNRLYWYRQTLGQGPEFLTYFQNEAQLEKSRLLSDRFSAERPKGSFSTLEIQRTEQGDSAMYLCASSLGTGEIDGYTFGSGTRLTVV.

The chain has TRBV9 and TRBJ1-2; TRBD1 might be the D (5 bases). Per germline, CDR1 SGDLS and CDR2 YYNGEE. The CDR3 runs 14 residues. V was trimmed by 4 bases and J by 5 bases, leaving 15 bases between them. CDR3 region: CASSPTPDSYGYTF. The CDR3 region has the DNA TGTGCCAGCAGCCCAACTCCAGACAGTTATGGCTACACCTTC.

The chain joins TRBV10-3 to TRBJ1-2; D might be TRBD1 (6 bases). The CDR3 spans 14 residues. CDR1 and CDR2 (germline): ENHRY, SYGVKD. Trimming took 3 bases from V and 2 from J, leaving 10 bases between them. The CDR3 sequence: CAISENRDNYGYTF. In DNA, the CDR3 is TGTGCCATCAGTGAAAACAGGGACAACTATGGCTACACCTTC.

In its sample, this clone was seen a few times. In nucleotides, the CDR3 is TGTGCCAGCAGTGGCCACGGTCAGGGGGCCCTCTCCACAGATACGCAGTATTTT. Translating gives CASSGHGQGALSTDTQYF. The genes are TRBV25-1 and TRBJ2-3, with TRBD1 identical over 8 bases. Germline values: CDR1 MGHDK, CDR2 SYGVNS. The J segment lost 2 bases and the V segment lost 4 bases, leaving 14 bases of the junction unmatched. This CDR3 has 18 residues.

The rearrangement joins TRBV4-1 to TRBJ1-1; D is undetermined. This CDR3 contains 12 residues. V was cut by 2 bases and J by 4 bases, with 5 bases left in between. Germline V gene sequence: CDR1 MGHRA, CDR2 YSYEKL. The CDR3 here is CASSQIGTEAFF. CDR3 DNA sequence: TGCGCCAGCAGCCAAATCGGCACTGAAGCTTTCTTT.

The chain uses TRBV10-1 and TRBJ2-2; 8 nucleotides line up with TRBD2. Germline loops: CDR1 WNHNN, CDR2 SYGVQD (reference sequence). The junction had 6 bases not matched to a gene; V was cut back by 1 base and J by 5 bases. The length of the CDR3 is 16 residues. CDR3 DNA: TGCGCCAGCAGTGAGTGGGGACTAGTCGGGACCGGGGAGCTGTTTTTT. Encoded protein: CASSEWGLVGTGELFF.

The CDR3 reads CASKEGLGSSYNEQFF. Here the CDR3 DNA reads TGTGCCAGCAAAGAGGGATTGGGAAGCTCCTACAATGAGCAGTTCTTC. The chain employs TRBV13 and TRBJ2-1; maybe TRBD2 (5 bases). Trimming removed 7 bases at V and 0 bases at J, with 16 bases between. The CDR3 has 16 residues. Germline V gene data show CDR1 as PRHDT and CDR2 as FYEKMQ (reference sequence).

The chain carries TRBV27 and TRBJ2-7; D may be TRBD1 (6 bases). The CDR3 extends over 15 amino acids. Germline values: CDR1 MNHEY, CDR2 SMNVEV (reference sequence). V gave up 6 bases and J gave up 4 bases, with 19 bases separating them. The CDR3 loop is CASSPTWGHIYEQYV. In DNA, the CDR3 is TGTGCCAGCAGCCCGACCTGGGGACATATTTACGAGCAGTACGTC.

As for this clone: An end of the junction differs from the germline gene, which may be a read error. The CDR3 protein is CASSTAGRLNPEAFF. DNA of the CDR3: TGTGCCAGTAGTACAGCGGGACGGCTGAACCCTGAAGCTTTCTTT. The chain has TRBV19 and TRBJ1-1; D may be TRBD1 (5 bases). Germline V gives CDR1 LNHDA, CDR2 SQIVND (reference sequence). There are 15 residues in the CDR3.

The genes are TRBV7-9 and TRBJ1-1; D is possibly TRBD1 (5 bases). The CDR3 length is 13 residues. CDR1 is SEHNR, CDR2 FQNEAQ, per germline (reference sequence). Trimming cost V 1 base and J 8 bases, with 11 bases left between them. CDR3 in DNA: TGTGCCAGCAGCTTAGGAAGGGGCAGCGAAGCTTTCTTT. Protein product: CASSLGRGSEAFF.

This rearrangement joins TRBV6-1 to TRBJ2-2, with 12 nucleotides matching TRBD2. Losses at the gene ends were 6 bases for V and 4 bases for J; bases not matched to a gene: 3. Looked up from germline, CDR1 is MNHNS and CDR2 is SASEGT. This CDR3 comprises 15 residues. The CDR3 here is CASRGTSGLTGELFF. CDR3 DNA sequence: TGTGCCAGCAGAGGGACTAGCGGGCTCACCGGGGAGCTGTTTTTT.

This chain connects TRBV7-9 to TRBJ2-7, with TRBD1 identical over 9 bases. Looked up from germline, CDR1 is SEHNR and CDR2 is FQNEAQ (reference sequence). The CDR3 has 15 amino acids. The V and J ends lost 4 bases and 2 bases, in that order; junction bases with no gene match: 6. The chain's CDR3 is CASSWGQGLTYEQYF. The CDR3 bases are TGTGCCAGCAGCTGGGGACAGGGCCTTACCTACGAGCAGTACTTC. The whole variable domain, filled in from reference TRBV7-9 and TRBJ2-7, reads DTGVSQNPRHKITKRGQNVTFRCDPISEHNRLYWYRQTLGQGPEFLTYFQNEAQLEKSRLLSDRFSAERPKGSFSTLEIQRTEQGDSAMYLCASSWGQGLTYEQYFGPGTRLTVT.

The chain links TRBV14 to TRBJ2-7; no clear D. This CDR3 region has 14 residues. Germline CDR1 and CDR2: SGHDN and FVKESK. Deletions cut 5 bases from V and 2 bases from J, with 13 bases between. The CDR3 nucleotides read TGTGCCAGCAGCTCTGCACCGGGTCCCTACGAGCAGTACGTC. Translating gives CASSSAPGPYEQYV.

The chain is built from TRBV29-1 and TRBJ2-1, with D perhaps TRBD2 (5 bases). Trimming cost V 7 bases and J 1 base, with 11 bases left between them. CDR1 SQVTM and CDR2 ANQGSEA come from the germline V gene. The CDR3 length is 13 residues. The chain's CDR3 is CSGLLGSYNEQFF. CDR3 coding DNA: TGCAGCGGATTACTAGGATCCTACAATGAGCAGTTCTTC.

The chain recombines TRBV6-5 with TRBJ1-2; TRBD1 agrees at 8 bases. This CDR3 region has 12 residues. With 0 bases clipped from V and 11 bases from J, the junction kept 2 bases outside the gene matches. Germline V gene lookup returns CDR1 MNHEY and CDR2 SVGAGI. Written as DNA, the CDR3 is TGTGCCAGCAGTTACTCCGGGACAGGATACACCTTC. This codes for CASSYSGTGYTF.

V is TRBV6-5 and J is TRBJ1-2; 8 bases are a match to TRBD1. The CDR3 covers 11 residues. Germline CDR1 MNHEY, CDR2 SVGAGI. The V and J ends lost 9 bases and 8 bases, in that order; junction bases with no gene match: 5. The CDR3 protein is CASRQGNGYTF. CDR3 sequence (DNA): TGTGCCAGTCGACAGGGGAACGGCTACACCTTC.

This CDR3 is CASSIGRQGDQPQHF. The CDR3 DNA follows: TGTGCCAGTAGTATAGGCCGACAGGGGGATCAGCCCCAGCATTTT. This chain links TRBV19 with TRBJ1-5; 9 positions agree with TRBD1. In germline, CDR1 is LNHDA, CDR2 SQIVND (reference sequence). Losses at the gene ends were 1 base for V and 5 bases for J; bases not matched to a gene: 3. The CDR3 covers 15 residues.

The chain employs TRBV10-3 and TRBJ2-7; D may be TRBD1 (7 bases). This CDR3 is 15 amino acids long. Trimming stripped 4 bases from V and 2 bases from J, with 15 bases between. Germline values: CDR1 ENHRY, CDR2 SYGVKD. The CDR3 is CAISVNPGGTYEQYF. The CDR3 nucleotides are TGTGCCATCAGTGTAAACCCAGGGGGGACCTACGAGCAGTACTTC.

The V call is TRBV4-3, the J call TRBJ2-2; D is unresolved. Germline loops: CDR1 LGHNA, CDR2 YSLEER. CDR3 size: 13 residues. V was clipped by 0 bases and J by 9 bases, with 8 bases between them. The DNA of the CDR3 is TGCGCCAGCAGCCAAGATTCCCGTAGGGAGCTGTTTTTT. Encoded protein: CASSQDSRRELFF.

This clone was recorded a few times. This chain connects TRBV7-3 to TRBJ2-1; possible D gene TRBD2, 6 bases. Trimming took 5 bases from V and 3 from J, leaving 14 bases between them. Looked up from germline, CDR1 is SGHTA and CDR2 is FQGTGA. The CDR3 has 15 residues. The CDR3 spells CASSPERAGYNEQFF. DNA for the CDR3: TGTGCCAGCAGCCCGGAAAGAGCGGGCTACAATGAGCAGTTCTTC.

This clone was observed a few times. The DNA of the CDR3 is TGTGCCAGCAGTGACGACGGGGGCTACAATGAGCAGTTCTTC. Residues: CASSDDGGYNEQFF. The chain uses TRBV6-4 and TRBJ2-1, with D maybe TRBD2 (6 bases). CDR1 is MRHNA, CDR2 SNTAGT, per germline. V was shortened by 2 bases and J by 3 bases, with 8 bases between the two germline ends. The CDR3 loop spans 14 amino acids.

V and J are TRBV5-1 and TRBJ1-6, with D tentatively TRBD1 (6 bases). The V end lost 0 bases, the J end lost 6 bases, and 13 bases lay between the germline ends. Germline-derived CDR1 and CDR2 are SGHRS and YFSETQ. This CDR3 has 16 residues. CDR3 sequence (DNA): TGCGCCAGCAGCTTGGCGGGGGGCAGAGGTAATTCACCCCTCCACTTT. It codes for CASSLAGGRGNSPLHF.

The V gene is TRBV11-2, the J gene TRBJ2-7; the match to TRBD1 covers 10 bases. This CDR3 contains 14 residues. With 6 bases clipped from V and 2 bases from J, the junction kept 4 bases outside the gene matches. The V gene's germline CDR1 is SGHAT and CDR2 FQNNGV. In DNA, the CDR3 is TGTGCCAGCAGTTCCGGGACAGGGGCCTACGAGCAGTACGTC. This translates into CASSSGTGAYEQYV.

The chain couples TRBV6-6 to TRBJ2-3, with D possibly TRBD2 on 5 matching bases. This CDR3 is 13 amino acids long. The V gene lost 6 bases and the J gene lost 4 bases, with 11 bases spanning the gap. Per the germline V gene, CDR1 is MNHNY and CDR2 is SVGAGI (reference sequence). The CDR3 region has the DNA TGTGCCAGCAGCTTTCTCGGGGCAGATACGCAGTATTTT. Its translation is CASSFLGADTQYF.